This T cell receptor (beta chain) stems from a study of T cells after posttransplantation cyclophosphamide. General study results and limits: Skin or GI-infiltrating T cells shared few TRB sequences with blood. TRB clonality was highly associated with recipient CMV seropositivity and reactivation.

In the case of this clone: Its target is not known.

V gave up 3 bases and J gave up 5 bases, with 10 bases separating them. The CDR3 runs 13 residues. Per germline, CDR1 MGHDK and CDR2 SYGVNS. The method was immunoSEQ multiplex PCR; TCRdb's version includes in-frame clones alone and lacks a portion of them. The sample lists some 12,000 clones, approximately 95% occurring once. On the day of bone marrow donation, the related graft donor provided peripheral blood. The naive gate required viable CD3+CD4+ or CD3+CD8+ cells with CCR7+CD45RA+CD45RO-CD95-CD27+CD28+ phenotype. The sample comprised naive CD8+ T cells sorted from PBMCs. The chain carries TRBV25-1 and TRBJ1-1; possible D gene TRBD1, 5 bases. The TCR comes from a man aged 30 to 39 in good health and a related stem cell transplant donor. CDR3 sequence (DNA): TGTGCCAGCAGTGAGGCCGGGGGGACTGAAGCTTTCTTT. It yields the protein CASSEAGGTEAFF. The full variable domain, its missing parts supplied by reference TRBV25-1 and TRBJ1-1, is EADIYQTPRYLVIGTGKKITLECSQTMGHDKMYWYQQDPGMELHLIHYSYGVNSTEKGDLSSESTVSRIRTEHFPLTLESARPSHTSQYLCASSEAGGTEAFFGQGTRLTVV.